What follows are 6 T cell receptor beta chains derived from one specimen sequenced in a study of blood T cell repertoires in COVID-19. TCRdb's table, derived via immunoSEQ multiplex PCR, lists solely in-frame clones and lacks some. The sample yields approximately 350,000 clones, approximately 88% seen once. The sample comprised peripheral blood. Receptor source: a woman aged 25 to 39 with COVID-19, enrolled during active disease.

The genes are TRBV6-2 or TRBV6-3 and TRBJ2-1; TRBD2 matches at 9 bases. CDR1 is MNHEY, CDR2 SVGEGT, per germline. J was trimmed by 3 bases and V by 6 bases; bases with no gene match: 6. The CDR3 covers 15 residues. CDR3 protein: CASSRLADLYNEQFF. CDR3 sequence (DNA): TGTGCCAGCAGCAGACTAGCGGACCTCTACAATGAGCAGTTCTTC.

This clone came up once. This chain joins TRBV3-1 (or the pseudogene TRBV3-2) and TRBJ2-7, with TRBD2 matching 11 bases. The length of the CDR3 is 18 residues. The germline CDR1 and CDR2 sequences are LGHDT and YNNKEL (reference sequence). Germline trimming cut 4 bases from V and 9 bases from J; bases unmatched to any gene: 20. CDR3 sequence reads: CASSPGGSGRAPVFGQYV. DNA for the CDR3: TGTGCCAGCAGCCCCGGTGGTAGCGGGAGGGCTCCCGTGTTTGGGCAGTACGTC.

The rearrangement links TRBV18 to TRBJ2-7; 7 positions match TRBD1. The CDR3 is made up of 13 amino acids. Per the germline V gene, CDR1 is KGHSH and CDR2 is LQKENI. V lost 3 bases to trimming and J lost 3 bases; unmatched junction nucleotides: 2. CDR3 nucleotides: TGTGCCAGCTCACCGGGGACAGTCTACGAGCAGTACTTC. Encoded protein: CASSPGTVYEQYF.

Notes on this clone: The identical CDR3 is also encoded by other nucleotide sequences in the sample. The chain carries TRBV6-2 or TRBV6-3 and TRBJ1-1; TRBD1 is a possible D gene (5 bases). The CDR3 sequence is 14 residues long. With 0 bases removed from V and 5 bases from J, the gap between germline ends came to 10 bases. Germline loops: CDR1 MNHEY, CDR2 SVGEGT. The CDR3 bases are TGTGCCAGCAGTTACTCCGGGGGGAGAACTGAAGCTTTCTTT. Amino acids: CASSYSGGRTEAFF.

The rearrangement links TRBV14 to TRBJ1-2, with 7 bases that match TRBD1. The V gene end was trimmed by 4 bases and the J gene end by 5 bases; junction bases not matched to a gene: 7. CDR1 SGHDN and CDR2 FVKESK come from the germline V gene. The CDR3 totals 14 residues. The CDR3: CASSPHRGRYGYTF. CDR3 in DNA: TGTGCCAGCAGCCCCCACAGGGGCAGGTATGGCTACACCTTC.

The chain combines TRBV7-6 with TRBJ1-1; no clear D gene. The length of the CDR3 is 13 residues. Germline V CDR1 and CDR2: SGHVS, FNYEAQ. V gave up 1 base and J gave up 1 base, with 4 bases separating them. CDR3: CASSLGQNTEAFF. The CDR3 DNA is TGTGCCAGCAGCTTAGGACAGAACACTGAAGCTTTCTTT. Supplemented by reference TRBV7-6 and TRBJ1-1, the full variable domain reads GAGVSQSPRYKVTKRGQDVALRCDPISGHVSLYWYRQALGQGPEFLTYFNYEAQQDKSGLPNDRFSAERPEGSISTLTIQRTEQRDSAMYRCASSLGQNTEAFFGQGTRLTVV.